Given below is one T cell receptor beta chain in context. The antigen this receptor binds is unknown. The record has no base qualities; no much larger clone is one base away. The library was obtained by RT-PCR. Sequencing took place on an Illumina HiSeq 2500. Clones were called with MiXCR by TCRdb after fastp trimmed the public reads at Q25, and only in-frame beta chains were retained. Here each entry gathers all rows of one CDR3 protein and keeps the most common genes and DNA. A total of about 520,000 distinct CDR3 sequences appear in this sample, under 8.5% of them only once. The ten largest clones capture 13% of the sample. This sample was included in a study of response to subunit inactivated influenza vaccine (dated by TCRdb to 2017 to 2018). Turning to the overall study: To follow how T cells responded to a trivalent subunit inactivated influenza vaccine, the researchers relied on deep quantitative profiling of the T cell receptor repertoire.

CDR1 and CDR2 were assigned from the germline V gene as MGHRA and YSYEKL. Compared with germline, V lacks 4 bases and J lacks 1 base; bases without a gene match: 10. Including the terminal cysteine and phenylalanine, the CDR3 comprises 20 residues. Of the read, only the CDR3 DNA is kept; its 60 bases are in frame from base 1. What the research found in general, with its limitations: The authors proposed that each seasonal influenza vaccination may bring in only a limited number of new T cells.

Sequenced material: PBMCs from blood, taken about 23 months after vaccination. Rearrangement joined TRBV4-1 to TRBJ2-1, and 16 junctional nucleotides match TRBD2. The TCR sequence derives from a man between 50 and 70 years old who received an inactivated influenza vaccine. Donor details come from another sample of the same person, matched by shared clones. The CDR3 protein is CASSPLPGLAGGLSYNEQFF. In nucleotides, the sequence is TGCGCCAGCAGCCCCCTACCGGGACTAGCGGGGGGGCTTTCCTACAATGAGCAGTTCTTC.